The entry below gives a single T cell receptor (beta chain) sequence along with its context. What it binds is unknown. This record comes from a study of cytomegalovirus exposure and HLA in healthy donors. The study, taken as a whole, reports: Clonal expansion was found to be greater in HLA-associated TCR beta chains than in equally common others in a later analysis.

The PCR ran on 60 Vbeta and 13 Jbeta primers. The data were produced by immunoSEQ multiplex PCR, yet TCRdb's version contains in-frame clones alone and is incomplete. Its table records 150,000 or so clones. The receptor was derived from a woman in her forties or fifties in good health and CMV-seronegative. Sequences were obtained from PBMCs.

CDR3 in amino acids: CASSLARPGELFF. The CDR3 coding sequence is TGCGCCAGCAGCTTGGCTAGACCCGGGGAGCTGTTTTTT. The J gene is TRBJ2-2, the V gene TRBV5-1; D is unclear. Germline V gene data show CDR1 as SGHRS and CDR2 as YFSETQ. This CDR3 has 13 residues. Trimming took 0 bases from V and 6 from J, leaving 6 bases between them.